Listed below are T cell receptor beta chains from one sample, sequenced in a study of T cells after yellow fever vaccination. Each CDR3 protein is one row after TCRdb ran MiXCR on the 5' RACE reads. The sample yields some 150,000 distinct CDR3 sequences, around 8.5% seen once. This specimen was CD8+ T cells sorted from PBMCs, taken 45 days after the yellow fever booster vaccination. The receptor source for this set is a man younger than 30 who received the YFV17D yellow fever vaccine. Both conserved end residues are part of each CDR3. Fields, in order: D gene, V gene, clone size, J gene, CDR3 protein, CDR3 DNA. A D gene is named only where the DNA matches it firmly. Expanded clones are given a class, and other clones once, few, many or no size at all.

TRBD2,TRBV6-6,.,TRBJ2-5,CASGRIAGGRQETQYF,TGTGCCAGCGGGCGTATAGCGGGGGGGCGGCAAGAGACCCAGTACTTC
TRBD1,TRBV20-1,.,TRBJ1-2,CSARTGERYGYTF,TGCAGTGCCAGGACAGGGGAACGGTATGGCTACACCTTC
.,TRBV7-9,.,TRBJ2-2,CASSAPWRAGGNTGELFF,TGTGCCAGCAGCGCGCCATGGAGGGCAGGGGGGAACACCGGGGAGCTGTTTTTT
TRBD1,TRBV6-2/TRBV6-3,few,TRBJ1-2,CASRGGADGYTF,TGTGCCAGCAGAGGGGGCGCGGACGGCTACACCTTC
.,TRBV7-3,few,TRBJ1-3,CASSFGGTPGSGNTIYF,TGTGCCAGCAGCTTTGGGGGAACACCGGGCTCTGGAAACACCATATATTTT
.,TRBV9,few,TRBJ2-7,CASSVRPHNEQYF,TGTGCCAGCAGCGTTAGGCCACACAACGAGCAGTACTTC
.,TRBV9,many,TRBJ2-1,CASSSGRQRPSYNEQFF,TGTGCCAGCAGCTCCGGACGACAGAGACCATCTTACAATGAGCAGTTCTTC
.,TRBV5-4,.,TRBJ1-4,CASAKEGYGEKLFF,TGTGCCAGCGCAAAGGAGGGATACGGTGAAAAACTGTTTTTT
.,TRBV23-1,.,TRBJ1-2,CASRYRYTF,TGCGCCAGTCGCTATCGCTACACCTTC
.,TRBV5-1,few,TRBJ1-5,CASSLGINQPQHF,TGCGCCAGCAGCTTGGGAATCAATCAGCCCCAGCATTTT
.,TRBV19,.,TRBJ2-2,CASSIYGELFF,TGTGCCAGTAGTATTTACGGGGAGCTGTTTTTT
TRBD1,TRBV7-9,few,TRBJ1-6,CASSPWTGNSPLHF,TGTGCCAGCAGCCCTTGGACAGGGAATTCACCCCTCCACTTT
TRBD1,TRBV19,.,TRBJ2-7,CASETGEEQYF,TGTGCCAGTGAGACAGGGGAGGAGCAGTACTTC
TRBD1,TRBV4-2,.,TRBJ1-4,CASSQDGGTGNEKLFF,TGTGCCAGCAGCCAAGATGGAGGGACAGGGAATGAAAAACTGTTTTTT
.,TRBV28,.,TRBJ1-1,CASTRIGTVNTEAFF,TGTGCCAGCACAAGAATCGGGACGGTAAACACTGAAGCTTTCTTT
.,TRBV6-2/TRBV6-3,few,TRBJ2-1,CASSYVEAPARFF,TGTGCCAGCAGTTACGTCGAGGCCCCGGCTCGGTTCTTC
TRBD2,TRBV7-9,.,TRBJ2-2,CASPETSGVNTGELFF,TGTGCCAGCCCGGAGACTAGCGGGGTGAACACCGGGGAGCTGTTTTTT
TRBD1,TRBV6-2/TRBV6-3,.,TRBJ2-1,CASSYMGQGRNEQFF,TGTGCCAGCAGTTATATGGGACAGGGGAGGAATGAGCAGTTCTTC
.,TRBV10-1,.,TRBJ2-1,CASSQATPKDEQFF,TGCGCCAGCAGTCAGGCTACACCAAAGGATGAGCAGTTCTTC
.,TRBV7-2,.,TRBJ2-7,CASSPPAATPYEQYF,TGTGCCAGCAGCCCCCCGGCAGCGACGCCCTACGAGCAGTACTTC
.,TRBV7-8,.,TRBJ2-2,CASSWENTGELFF,TGTGCCAGCAGCTGGGAGAACACCGGGGAGCTGTTTTTT
.,TRBV7-9,.,TRBJ2-1,CASSLGLGQRGLVQFF,TGTGCCAGCAGCTTAGGACTCGGACAAAGGGGGTTGGTGCAGTTCTTC
.,TRBV7-6,.,TRBJ1-6,CASSSGGHNSPLHF,TGTGCCAGCAGCTCCGGGGGCCACAATTCACCCCTCCACTTT
.,TRBV3-1,.,TRBJ2-2,CASSQGFGAAPGELFF,TGTGCCAGCAGCCAAGGTTTCGGGGCCGCTCCGGGGGAGCTGTTTTTT
.,TRBV5-5,few,TRBJ1-1,CASSLGGSVNTEAFF,TGTGCCAGCAGCTTGGGGGGCTCGGTGAACACTGAAGCTTTCTTT
.,TRBV7-9,many,TRBJ1-1,CASSSLRQASTEAFF,TGTGCCAGCAGCTCCCTCCGCCAAGCGAGTACTGAAGCTTTCTTT
.,TRBV5-6,.,TRBJ2-5,CASSQSPETQYF,TGTGCCAGCAGCCAGAGTCCAGAGACCCAGTACTTC
.,TRBV4-3,many,TRBJ2-1,CASSQGWSGSYNEQFF,TGCGCCAGCAGCCAAGGGTGGAGCGGCTCCTACAATGAGCAGTTCTTC
TRBD1,TRBV6-5,few,TRBJ1-6,CASSYSGQLYNSPLHF,TGTGCCAGCAGTTACTCGGGACAGCTCTATAATTCACCCCTCCACTTT
TRBD2,TRBV20-1,.,TRBJ2-5,CSARGSGVQETQYF,TGCAGTGCTAGAGGAAGCGGGGTTCAAGAGACCCAGTACTTC
.,TRBV6-6,.,TRBJ1-1,CASSYHQGMNTEAFF,TGTGCCAGCAGTTACCATCAGGGAATGAACACTGAAGCTTTCTTT
.,TRBV30,.,TRBJ1-2,CAWTGENYGYTF,TGTGCCTGGACAGGGGAAAACTATGGCTACACCTTC
.,TRBV6-2/TRBV6-3,many,TRBJ2-5,CASSSVTVGETQYF,TGTGCCAGCAGTTCCGTAACGGTAGGGGAGACCCAGTACTTC
.,TRBV13,few,TRBJ2-7,CASTNTGYEQYF,TGTGCCAGCACAAACACCGGCTACGAGCAGTACTTC
.,TRBV19,.,TRBJ1-5,CASSSRAGNQPQHF,TGTGCCAGTAGTTCCCGGGCAGGTAATCAGCCCCAGCATTTT
.,TRBV12-3/TRBV12-4,.,TRBJ2-1,CASSSTEQFF,TGTGCCAGCAGTTCGACGGAGCAGTTCTTC
TRBD1,TRBV7-2,.,TRBJ1-1,CASSLGGQLPNTEAFF,TGTGCCAGCAGCTTAGGGGGACAGCTTCCAAACACTGAAGCTTTCTTT